Listed below are T cell receptor beta chains from one sample, sequenced in a study of T cell changes during pregnancy in multiple sclerosis. Assay used: immunoSEQ multiplex PCR; TCRdb lists only in-frame clones, some missing. The sample has some 100,000 clones, around 93% seen once. The sequences come from peripheral blood, collected before pregnancy. The receptors here all came from a female donor with multiple sclerosis, enrolled in a pregnancy study. CDR3s include the opening cysteine and the closing phenylalanine or tryptophan. A D gene is named only where the DNA matches it firmly. Clone size is stated in some rows and not others, as once, few, many or a class when expanded.

D gene	V gene	J gene	clone size	CDR3 DNA	CDR3 protein
TRBD1	TRBV30	TRBJ2-2	once	TGTGCCTGGAGTCAAGGACAGGTTAACACCGGGGAGCTGTTTTTT	CAWSQGQVNTGELFF
TRBD2	TRBV19	TRBJ2-4	NA	TGTGCCAGTAGTATAGATATAGCGGGAGCCAAAAACATTCAGTACTTC	CASSIDIAGAKNIQYF
TRBD2	TRBV4-1	TRBJ2-2	once	TGCGCCAGCAGCCAAGAATTCGGACTAGCGGGAATCACCGGGGAGCTGTTTTTT	CASSQEFGLAGITGELFF
NA	TRBV7-6	TRBJ2-5	NA	TGTGCCAGCAGCTTCGAGGGCGCAGAGACCCAGTACTTC	CASSFEGAETQYF
TRBD2	TRBV7-8	TRBJ2-1	NA	TGTGCCAGCAGCCAGGGACTAGCGGGAAGCTCCTACAATGAGCAGTTCTTC	CASSQGLAGSSYNEQFF
TRBD1	TRBV27	TRBJ1-5	NA	TGTGCCAGCAGTTACCGGGACAGGGCTGCTTATCAGCCCCAGCATTTT	CASSYRDRAAYQPQHF
NA	TRBV28	TRBJ1-1	NA	TGTGCCCACTCCAGGGGCACTCTTGGTCGGGTTGAAGCTTTCTTT	CAHSRGTLGRVEAFF
NA	TRBV5-1	TRBJ2-5	NA	TGCGCCAGCAGCTGGGGGAAGATTACGAGGGGAGGCATAGGAGAGACCCAGTACTTC	CASSWGKITRGGIGETQYF
NA	TRBV5-1	TRBJ2-7	few	TGCGCCAGCCGATTTGACAGCGACTCCTACGAGCAGTACTTC	CASRFDSDSYEQYF
NA	TRBV27	TRBJ2-7	once	TGTGCCAGCAGTTTAAGGACAGCCTACGAGCAGTACTTC	CASSLRTAYEQYF
TRBD2	TRBV27	TRBJ2-1	NA	TGTGCCAGCACCCCGCTTAGCGGGAGGCCCTCCTACAATGAGCAGTTCTTC	CASTPLSGRPSYNEQFF
TRBD2	TRBV10-3	TRBJ2-7	NA	TGTGCCATCGGGGAGGGGCCGGGAGCGGGAAAAAACGAGCAGTACTTC	CAIGEGPGAGKNEQYF
TRBD2	TRBV4-1	TRBJ2-7	NA	TGCGCCAGCAGCCAAGTGGGGACTAATTACGAGCAGTACTTC	CASSQVGTNYEQYF
NA	TRBV11-2	TRBJ1-1	NA	TGTGCCAGCAGCTCTGCCCTGACAAGCGGGGGAACTGAAGCTTTCTTT	CASSSALTSGGTEAFF
NA	TRBV4-2	TRBJ1-3	NA	TGTGCCAGCAGCCAAGTTTCCGGGACAAACTCTGGAAACACCATATATTTT	CASSQVSGTNSGNTIYF
TRBD1	TRBV6-5	TRBJ2-7	NA	TGTGCCAGCAGGTCTGACAGGGGGCCGTACGAGCAGTACTTC	CASRSDRGPYEQYF
NA	TRBV5-1	TRBJ1-2	NA	TGCGCCAGCAGCTCTCTGACGGAGTCCTATGGCTACACCTTC	CASSSLTESYGYTF
NA	TRBV30	TRBJ2-7	NA	TGTGCCTGGCAGCCGTCCCCAAGCGACGAGCAGTACTTC	CAWQPSPSDEQYF
TRBD1	TRBV27	TRBJ2-4	NA	TGTGCCAGCAGTTCGCTGGGACAGGGTAGGGTAAACATTCAGTACTTC	CASSSLGQGRVNIQYF
NA	TRBV11-2	TRBJ2-1	once	TGTGCCAGCAGCTTCGGTCAGGGAAACAATGAGCAGTTCTTC	CASSFGQGNNEQFF
TRBD2	TRBV2	TRBJ2-7	NA	TGTGCCAGCAGTGGTCGACTAGCGGGGGGCTACGAGCAGTACTTC	CASSGRLAGGYEQYF
NA	TRBV15	TRBJ2-7	NA	TGTGCCACCAGCAGAGATGCGGCGGTTATCCCCTACGAGCAGTACTTC	CATSRDAAVIPYEQYF
TRBD2	TRBV6-5	TRBJ2-7	NA	TGTGCCAGCAGTGCGACTAGCGGGAGCTCCTACGAGCAGTACTTC	CASSATSGSSYEQYF
NA	TRBV27	TRBJ1-2	NA	TGTGCCAGCAGTTTACGCAGGCAGAACTATGGCTACACCTTC	CASSLRRQNYGYTF
TRBD1	TRBV27	TRBJ2-1	NA	TGTGCCAGCAGGACAGGGGGGAATGAGCAGTTCTTC	CASRTGGNEQFF
NA	TRBV6-4	TRBJ2-1	NA	TGTGCCAGCAGTGACAGGGGCTTCTACAATGAGCAGTTCTTC	CASSDRGFYNEQFF
NA	TRBV9	TRBJ2-2	NA	TGTGCCAGCAGCGTAGGGGGCAGCGCCGGGGAGCTGTTTTTT	CASSVGGSAGELFF
TRBD2	TRBV4-1	TRBJ2-5	NA	TGCGCCAGCAGCCAAAATAGCGGGAGTGGGGAGACCCAGTACTTC	CASSQNSGSGETQYF
TRBD1	TRBV15	TRBJ1-1	NA	TGTGCCACCAGCGGAACAGGGGGTGGGACTGAAGCTTTCTTT	CATSGTGGGTEAFF
TRBD2	TRBV6-5	TRBJ2-1	NA	TGTGCCAGCAGAGAGACTAGCGGGAGTGGCAATGAGCAGTTCTTC	CASRETSGSGNEQFF
TRBD2	TRBV7-6	TRBJ2-7	NA	TGTGCCAGCAGCCGGACTAGCGGGAGTTCCGAGCAGTACTTC	CASSRTSGSSEQYF
TRBD1	TRBV6-1	TRBJ1-4	NA	TGTGCCAGCAGTGTCGACAGGGGTATGGAAAAACTGTTTTTT	CASSVDRGMEKLFF
NA	TRBV28	TRBJ2-7	NA	TGTGCCAGCAGTTCTATGAGCCACGGGTGGCTATACGAGCAGTACTTC	CASSSMSHGWLYEQYF